This TCR beta chain was documented in a study of molecular identifiers for immune sequencing clone quantification. Study as a whole: Five portions were made in replicates from RNA of roughly 20,000 or 100,000 naive CD8 cells, and four underwent sequencing.

Germline V gives CDR1 SGHAT, CDR2 FQNNGV. V was trimmed by 5 bases and J by 4 bases, leaving 17 bases between them. CDR3 size: 15 residues. Study-wide results and limits: In a background of around 920,000 naive cells, spiked Jurkat TCR RNA from one cell was reportedly detectable.

When naive CD8 T cells were sorted, they were gated as CD8+CD4-CCR7+CD45RA+. TCRdb independently ran MiXCR on the PCR reads; one entry per CDR3 protein. The sample gives over 550,000 distinct CDR3 sequences, about 25% of which show up once; 0.78% is in the top ten. As for this clonotype: The antigen is undetermined. A much bigger clone sits one base away, suggesting this may be a read error.

This clonotype originated in a human donor in good health. Some libraries in this study had Jurkat cell RNA spiked in. The chain uses TRBV11-2 and TRBJ2-5; tentative D call: TRBD2 (5 bases). Sequencing input: naive CD8+ T cells from blood, with Jurkat cell RNA spiked in. The subset is: FACS-sorted CD8+CD4-CCR7+CD45RA+ naive T cells. This CDR3 reads CASSPWVGSRETQYF. The CDR3 DNA reads as TGTGCCAGCAGCCCGTGGGTAGGGAGCAGAGAGACCCAGTACTTC.